This is a list of T cell receptor beta chains from one sample in a study of monozygotic twins with inflammatory bowel disease. From the 5' RACE reads, TCRdb lists one entry per CDR3 protein and no DNA. This sample's clone table lists approximately 340,000 distinct CDR3 sequences. Specimen: blood. These receptors were taken from a human donor with ulcerative colitis or Crohn's disease, or a healthy co-twin of an affected twin (not recorded which). Each CDR3 is given with its conserved first and last residue.

CDR3 protein	J gene	V gene
CAWDPSGGLVRELFF	TRBJ2-2	TRBV30
CASSPLEGVSNQPQHF	TRBJ1-5	TRBV2
CASSQVGEGREQYF	TRBJ2-7	TRBV14
CASSLAEGGEQYF	TRBJ2-7	TRBV12-3/TRBV12-4
CAWDLGGNSPLHF	TRBJ1-6	TRBV30
CASSYSRLGNTIYF	TRBJ1-3	TRBV6-5
CAISESWGTADTQYF	TRBJ2-3	TRBV10-3
CASSSSIYSYEQYF	TRBJ2-7	TRBV27
CASSLGEGYEQYF	TRBJ2-7	TRBV7-9
CSAIGQDSGNTIYF	TRBJ1-3	TRBV20-1
CASSRQGQTYEQYF	TRBJ2-7	TRBV5-1
CASSRGRARGDTEAFF	TRBJ1-1	TRBV4-1
CASSQTSYTEAFF	TRBJ1-1	TRBV5-1
CASSRTGTAGELFF	TRBJ2-2	TRBV4-3
CASTPGGVQVGNEQFF	TRBJ2-1	TRBV5-5
CASSESPTGSPYEQYF	TRBJ2-7	TRBV10-1